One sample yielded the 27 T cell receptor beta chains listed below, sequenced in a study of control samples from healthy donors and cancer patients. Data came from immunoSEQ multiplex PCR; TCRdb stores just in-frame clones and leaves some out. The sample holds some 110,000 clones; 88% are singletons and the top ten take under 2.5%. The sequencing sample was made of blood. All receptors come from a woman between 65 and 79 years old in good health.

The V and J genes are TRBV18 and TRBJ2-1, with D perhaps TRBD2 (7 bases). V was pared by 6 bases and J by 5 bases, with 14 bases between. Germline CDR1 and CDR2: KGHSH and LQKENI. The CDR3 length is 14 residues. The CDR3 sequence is CASSSRGADNEQFF. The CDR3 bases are TGTGCCAGCTCCTCTCGGGGGGCGGACAATGAGCAGTTCTTC.

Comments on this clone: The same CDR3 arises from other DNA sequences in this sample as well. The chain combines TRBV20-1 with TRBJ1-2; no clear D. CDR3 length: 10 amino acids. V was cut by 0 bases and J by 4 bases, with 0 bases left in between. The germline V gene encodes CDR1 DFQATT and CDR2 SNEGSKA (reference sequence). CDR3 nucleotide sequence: TGCAGTGCTAGAGACTATGGCTACACCTTC. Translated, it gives CSARDYGYTF.

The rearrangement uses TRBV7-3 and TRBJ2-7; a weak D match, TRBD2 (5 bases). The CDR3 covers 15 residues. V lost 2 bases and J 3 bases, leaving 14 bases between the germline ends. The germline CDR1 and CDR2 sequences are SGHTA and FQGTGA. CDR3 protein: CASSLFVAQRYEQYF. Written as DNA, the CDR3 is TGTGCCAGCAGCTTATTCGTAGCGCAACGCTACGAGCAGTACTTC.

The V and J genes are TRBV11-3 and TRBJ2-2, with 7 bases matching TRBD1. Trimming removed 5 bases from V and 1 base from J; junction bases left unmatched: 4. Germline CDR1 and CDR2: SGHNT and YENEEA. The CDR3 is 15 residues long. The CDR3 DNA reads TGTGCCAGCAGCAACAGGGGATTGAACACCGGGGAGCTGTTTTTT. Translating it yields CASSNRGLNTGELFF.

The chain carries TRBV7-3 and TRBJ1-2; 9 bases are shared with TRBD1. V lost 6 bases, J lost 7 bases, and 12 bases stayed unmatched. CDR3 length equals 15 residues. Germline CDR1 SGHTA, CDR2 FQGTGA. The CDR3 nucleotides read TGTGCCAGCAGTACCGGACAGGGGAAGGACTCTGGCTACACCTTC. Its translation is CASSTGQGKDSGYTF.

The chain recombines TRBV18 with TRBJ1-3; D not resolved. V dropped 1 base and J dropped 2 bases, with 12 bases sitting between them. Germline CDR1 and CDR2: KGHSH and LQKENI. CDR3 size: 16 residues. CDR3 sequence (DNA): TGTGCCAGCTCACCACAGGGCCTAACTACTGGAAACACCATATATTTT. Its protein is CASSPQGLTTGNTIYF.

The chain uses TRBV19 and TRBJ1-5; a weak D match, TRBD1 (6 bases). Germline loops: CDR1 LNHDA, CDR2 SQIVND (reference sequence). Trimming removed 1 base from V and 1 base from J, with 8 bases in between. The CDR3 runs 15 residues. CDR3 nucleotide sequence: TGTGCCAGTAGTATAGGGGGGCTGAGCAATCAGCCCCAGCATTTT. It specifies CASSIGGLSNQPQHF. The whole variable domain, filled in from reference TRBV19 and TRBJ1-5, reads DGGITQSPKYLFRKEGQNVTLSCEQNLNHDAMYWYRQDPGQGLRLIYYSQIVNDFQKGDIAEGYSVSREKKESFPLTVTSAQKNPTAFYLCASSIGGLSNQPQHFGDGTRLSIL.

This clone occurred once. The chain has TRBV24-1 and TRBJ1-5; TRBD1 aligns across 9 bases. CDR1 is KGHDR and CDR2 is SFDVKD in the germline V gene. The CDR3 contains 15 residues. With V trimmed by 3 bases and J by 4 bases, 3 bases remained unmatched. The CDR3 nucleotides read TGTGCCACCAGTGATGACAGGGGGTGGAATCAGCCCCAGCATTTT. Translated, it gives CATSDDRGWNQPQHF.

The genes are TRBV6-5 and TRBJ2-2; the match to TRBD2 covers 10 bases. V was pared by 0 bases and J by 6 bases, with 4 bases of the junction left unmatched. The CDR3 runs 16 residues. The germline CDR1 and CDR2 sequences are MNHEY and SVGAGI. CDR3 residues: CASSYSKRGGSGELFF. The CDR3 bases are TGTGCCAGCAGTTACTCGAAGCGGGGGGGCTCCGGGGAGCTGTTTTTT.

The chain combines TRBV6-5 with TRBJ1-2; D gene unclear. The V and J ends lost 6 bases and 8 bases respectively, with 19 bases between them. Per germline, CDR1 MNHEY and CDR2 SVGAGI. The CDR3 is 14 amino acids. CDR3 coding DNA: TGTGCCAGCAGCCAACTCCGTTGGGTCTTAGGCTACACCTTC. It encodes CASSQLRWVLGYTF.

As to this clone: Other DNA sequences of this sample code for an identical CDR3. CDR3 protein: CASSYPGAGAGANVLTF. Here the CDR3 DNA reads TGTGCCAGCAGTTACCCGGGGGCGGGGGCTGGGGCCAACGTCCTGACTTTC. The V and J genes are TRBV6-2 or TRBV6-3 and TRBJ2-6; TRBD2 might be the D (7 bases). Germline CDR1 reads MNHEY; CDR2 reads SVGEGT. The CDR3 contains 17 residues. Trimming took off 2 bases at V and 2 bases at J, with 13 bases between the two ends.

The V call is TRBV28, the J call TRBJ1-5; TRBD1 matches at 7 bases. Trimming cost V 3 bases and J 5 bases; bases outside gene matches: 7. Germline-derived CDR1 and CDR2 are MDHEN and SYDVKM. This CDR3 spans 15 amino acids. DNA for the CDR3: TGTGCCAGCAGTTTGCCTCTAACAGGGGATCAGCCCCAGCATTTT. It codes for CASSLPLTGDQPQHF.

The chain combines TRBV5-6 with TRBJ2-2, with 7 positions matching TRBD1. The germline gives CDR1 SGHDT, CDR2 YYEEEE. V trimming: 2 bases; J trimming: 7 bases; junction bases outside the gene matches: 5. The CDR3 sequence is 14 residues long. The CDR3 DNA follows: TGTGCCAGCAGCTTCGAGGGGGCCGGCGGGGAGCTGTTTTTT. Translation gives CASSFEGAGGELFF. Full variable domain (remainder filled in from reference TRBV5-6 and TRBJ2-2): DAGVTQSPTHLIKTRGQQVTLRCSPKSGHDTVSWYQQALGQGPQFIFQYYEEEERQRGNFPDRFSGHQFPNYSSELNVNALLLGDSALYLCASSFEGAGGELFFGEGSRLTVL.

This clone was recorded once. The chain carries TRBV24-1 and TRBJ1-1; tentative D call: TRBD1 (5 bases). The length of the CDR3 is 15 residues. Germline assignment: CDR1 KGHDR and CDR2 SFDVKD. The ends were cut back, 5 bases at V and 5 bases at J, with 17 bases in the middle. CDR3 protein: CATSAVGGGGTEAFF. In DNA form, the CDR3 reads TGTGCCACCAGTGCGGTCGGTGGGGGGGGTACTGAAGCTTTCTTT.

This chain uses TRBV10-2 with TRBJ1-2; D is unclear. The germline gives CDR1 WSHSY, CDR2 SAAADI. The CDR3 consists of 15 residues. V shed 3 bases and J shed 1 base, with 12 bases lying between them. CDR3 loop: CASSDSTAFNYGYTF. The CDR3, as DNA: TGCGCCAGCAGTGATAGTACGGCCTTTAACTATGGCTACACCTTC.

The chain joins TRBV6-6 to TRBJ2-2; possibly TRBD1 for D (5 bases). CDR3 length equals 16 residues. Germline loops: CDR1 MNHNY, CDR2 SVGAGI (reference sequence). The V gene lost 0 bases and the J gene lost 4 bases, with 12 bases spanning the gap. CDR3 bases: TGTGCCAGCAGTTACTCATCAAGGGGCGTCACCGGGGAGCTGTTTTTT. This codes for CASSYSSRGVTGELFF.

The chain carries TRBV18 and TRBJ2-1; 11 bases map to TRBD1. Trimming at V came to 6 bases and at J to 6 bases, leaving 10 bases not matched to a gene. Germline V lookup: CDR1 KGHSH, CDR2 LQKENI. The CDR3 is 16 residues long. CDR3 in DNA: TGTGCCAGCTCGCGGACAGGACAGGGGGCTGGCAATGAGCAGTTCTTC. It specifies CASSRTGQGAGNEQFF.

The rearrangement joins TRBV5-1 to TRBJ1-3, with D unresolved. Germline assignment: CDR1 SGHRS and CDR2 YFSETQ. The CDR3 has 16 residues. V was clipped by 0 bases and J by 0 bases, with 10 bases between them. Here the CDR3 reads CASSLGIQSSGNTIYF. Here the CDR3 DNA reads TGCGCCAGCAGCTTGGGAATACAAAGCTCTGGAAACACCATATATTTT.

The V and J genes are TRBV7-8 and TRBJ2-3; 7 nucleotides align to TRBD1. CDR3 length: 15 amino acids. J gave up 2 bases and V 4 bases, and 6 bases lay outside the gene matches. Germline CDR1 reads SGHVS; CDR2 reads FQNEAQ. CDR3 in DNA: TGTGCCAGCAGCTCCGACGGGACAGACACAGATACGCAGTATTTT. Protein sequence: CASSSDGTDTDTQYF.

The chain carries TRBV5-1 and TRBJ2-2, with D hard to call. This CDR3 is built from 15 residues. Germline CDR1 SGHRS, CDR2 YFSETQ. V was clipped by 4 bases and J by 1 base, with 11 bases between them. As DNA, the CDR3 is TGCGCCAGCAGCGCCCGACCGCAGAACACCGGGGAGCTGTTTTTT. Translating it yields CASSARPQNTGELFF.

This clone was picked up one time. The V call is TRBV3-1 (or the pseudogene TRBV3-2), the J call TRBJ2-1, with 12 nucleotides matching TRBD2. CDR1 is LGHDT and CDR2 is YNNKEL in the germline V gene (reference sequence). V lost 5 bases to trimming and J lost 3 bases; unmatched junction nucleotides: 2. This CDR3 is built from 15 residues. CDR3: CASSWTSGVYNEQFF. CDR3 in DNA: TGTGCCAGCAGCTGGACTAGCGGGGTCTACAATGAGCAGTTCTTC.

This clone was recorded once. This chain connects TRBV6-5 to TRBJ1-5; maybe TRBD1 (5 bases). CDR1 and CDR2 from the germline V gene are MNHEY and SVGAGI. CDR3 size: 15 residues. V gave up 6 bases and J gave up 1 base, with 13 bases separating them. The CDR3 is CASRKRRDSNQPQHF. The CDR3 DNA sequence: TGTGCCAGCAGAAAACGACGGGACAGCAATCAGCCCCAGCATTTT.

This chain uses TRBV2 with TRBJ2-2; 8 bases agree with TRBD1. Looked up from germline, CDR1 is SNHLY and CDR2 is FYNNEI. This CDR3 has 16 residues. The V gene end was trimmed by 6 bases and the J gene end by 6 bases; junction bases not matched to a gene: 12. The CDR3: CASRAGQGLGAGELFF. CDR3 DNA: TGTGCCAGCAGAGCCGGACAGGGTTTGGGGGCCGGGGAGCTGTTTTTT. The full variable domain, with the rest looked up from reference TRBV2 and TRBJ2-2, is EPEVTQTPSHQVTQMGQEVILRCVPISNHLYFYWYRQILGQKVEFLVSFYNNEISEKSEIFDDQFSVERPDGSNFTLKIRSTKLEDSAMYFCASRAGQGLGAGELFFGEGSRLTVL.

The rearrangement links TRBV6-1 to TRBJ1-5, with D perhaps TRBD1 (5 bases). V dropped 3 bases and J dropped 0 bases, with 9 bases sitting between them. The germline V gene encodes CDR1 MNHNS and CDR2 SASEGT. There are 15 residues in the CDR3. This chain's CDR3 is CASSEGDYSNQPQHF. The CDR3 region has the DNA TGTGCCAGCAGTGAGGGGGACTATAGCAATCAGCCCCAGCATTTT.

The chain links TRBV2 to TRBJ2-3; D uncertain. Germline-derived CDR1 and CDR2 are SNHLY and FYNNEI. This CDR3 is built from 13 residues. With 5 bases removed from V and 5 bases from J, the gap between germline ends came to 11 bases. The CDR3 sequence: CASSLAVLDTQYF. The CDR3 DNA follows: TGTGCCAGCAGTTTGGCAGTCCTAGATACGCAGTATTTT.

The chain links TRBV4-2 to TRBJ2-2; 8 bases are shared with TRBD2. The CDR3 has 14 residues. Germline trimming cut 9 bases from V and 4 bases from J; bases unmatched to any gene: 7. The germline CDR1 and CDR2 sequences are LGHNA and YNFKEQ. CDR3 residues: CASHSGGATGELFF. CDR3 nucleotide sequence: TGTGCCAGTCACTCGGGAGGGGCCACCGGGGAGCTGTTTTTT.

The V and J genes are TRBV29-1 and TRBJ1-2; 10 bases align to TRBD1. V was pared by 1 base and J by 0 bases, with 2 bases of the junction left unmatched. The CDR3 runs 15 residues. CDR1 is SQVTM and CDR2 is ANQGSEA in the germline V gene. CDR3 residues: CSVEGDRGTNYGYTF. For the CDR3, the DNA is TGCAGCGTTGAAGGGGACAGGGGCACTAACTATGGCTACACCTTC. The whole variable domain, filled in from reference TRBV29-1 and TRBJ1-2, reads SAVISQKPSRDICQRGTSLTIQCQVDSQVTMMFWYRQQPGQSLTLIATANQGSEATYESGFVIDKFPISRPNLTFSTLTVSNMSPEDSSIYLCSVEGDRGTNYGYTFGSGTRLTVV.